Each of the 28 T cell receptor beta chains below was sequenced from the same sample in a study of cytomegalovirus exposure and HLA in healthy donors. PCR was performed using 60 Vbeta and 13 Jbeta primers. TCRdb keeps only in-frame clones here, not all; method: immunoSEQ multiplex PCR. This table holds about 40,000 clones, 82% found once. The sample consisted of PBMCs. These receptor sequences come from a woman under 30 in good health and CMV-seropositive.

V and J are TRBV28 and TRBJ1-4; D is possibly TRBD1 (5 bases). CDR3 length equals 14 residues. Germline CDR1 reads MDHEN; CDR2 reads SYDVKM. V was shortened by 3 bases and J by 8 bases, with 13 bases between the two germline ends. CDR3 sequence: CASSFFQGGEKLFF. The CDR3, as DNA: TGTGCCAGCAGTTTCTTTCAGGGTGGGGAAAAACTGTTTTTT. Based on the CDR3 plus reference TRBV28 and TRBJ1-4, the full variable domain is DVKVTQSSRYLVKRTGEKVFLECVQDMDHENMFWYRQDPGLGLRLIYFSYDVKMKEKGDIPEGYSVSREKKERFSLILESASTNQTSMYLCASSFFQGGEKLFFGSGTQLSVL.

The chain has TRBV5-1 and TRBJ2-3; 14 nucleotides agree with TRBD2. With V trimmed by 4 bases and J by 6 bases, 7 bases remained unmatched. Germline V gene sequence: CDR1 SGHRS, CDR2 YFSETQ. The CDR3 totals 16 residues. The chain's CDR3 is CASSPGLAGAGDTQYF. In nucleotides, the CDR3 is TGCGCCAGCAGCCCGGGACTAGCGGGGGCGGGGGATACGCAGTATTTT.

J is TRBJ2-1 and V is TRBV4-2, with 11 bases lining up with TRBD2. Germline V CDR1 and CDR2: LGHNA, YNFKEQ. The V segment lost 3 bases and the J segment 4 bases; nucleotides outside the gene matches: 5. This CDR3 spans 16 amino acids. CDR3 region: CASSQDTSGGYNEQFF. Written as DNA, the CDR3 is TGTGCCAGCAGCCAGGATACTAGCGGGGGTTACAATGAGCAGTTCTTC.

The rearrangement uses TRBV7-6 and TRBJ2-7, with D possibly matching TRBD1 (6 bases). The V and J ends lost 3 bases and 2 bases respectively, with 11 bases between them. This CDR3 contains 14 residues. CDR1 SGHVS and CDR2 FNYEAQ come from the germline V gene. CDR3 DNA: TGTGCCAGCAGCTTCGTACAGGGCCCCTACGAGCAGTACTTC. Translation gives CASSFVQGPYEQYF.

CDR3 sequence: CASSSDSAGANVLTF. In nucleotides, the CDR3 is TGTGCCAGCAGCTCCGACAGTGCTGGGGCCAACGTCCTGACTTTC. This rearrangement joins TRBV7-2 to TRBJ2-6; maybe TRBD1 (5 bases). This CDR3 region has 15 residues. The germline gives CDR1 SGHTA, CDR2 FQGNSA. The V end was cut by 4 bases, the J end by 2 bases, with 9 bases between.

DNA for the CDR3: TGTGCCAGCAGTTTTAATTCGGGTCTCGGTAACACTGAAGCTTTCTTT. Translation gives CASSFNSGLGNTEAFF. The chain is built from TRBV28 and TRBJ1-1; D gene unclear. The CDR3 length is 16 residues. The V end lost 3 bases, the J end lost 2 bases, and 16 bases lay between the germline ends. Germline V gene data show CDR1 as MDHEN and CDR2 as SYDVKM.

V and J are TRBV5-1 and TRBJ2-7; 8 bases align to TRBD1. The germline CDR1 and CDR2 sequences are SGHRS and YFSETQ. This CDR3 comprises 12 residues. The V gene end was trimmed by 5 bases and the J gene end by 4 bases; junction bases not matched to a gene: 2. The CDR3 loop reads CASSQGAYEQYF. The CDR3 bases are TGCGCCAGCAGTCAGGGGGCTTACGAGCAGTACTTC.

This chain links TRBV25-1 with TRBJ2-7; D unclear. Germline V gives CDR1 MGHDK, CDR2 SYGVNS. CDR3 length: 14 residues. Trimming pared 3 bases from V and 0 bases from J, leaving 9 bases between. CDR3 sequence (DNA): TGTGCCAGCAGTGATCCTGACTCCTCCTACGAGCAGTACTTC. Its translation: CASSDPDSSYEQYF.

The chain has TRBV7-8 and TRBJ2-5; TRBD2 matches at 9 bases. The CDR3 is 14 residues long. Trimming at V came to 3 bases and at J to 4 bases, leaving 3 bases not matched to a gene. Per the germline V gene, CDR1 is SGHVS and CDR2 is FQNEAQ. DNA of the CDR3: TGTGCCAGCAGCTTTAGCGGGAGAGGAGAGACCCAGTACTTC. Protein: CASSFSGRGETQYF.

V is TRBV13 and J is TRBJ2-2, with 8 bases aligning to TRBD2. Germline V gives CDR1 PRHDT, CDR2 FYEKMQ (reference sequence). J gave up 8 bases and V 5 bases, and 10 bases lay outside the gene matches. The CDR3 length is 15 residues. The CDR3 is CASSHRGGASGELFF. The CDR3 nucleotides are TGTGCCAGCAGCCATCGGGGGGGGGCTTCGGGGGAGCTGTTTTTT.

The J gene is TRBJ2-1, the V gene TRBV6-4; 11 bases agree with TRBD2. This CDR3 region has 16 residues. Germline assignment: CDR1 MRHNA and CDR2 SNTAGT. After removal of 2 bases from V and 8 bases from J, the junction contained 8 bases not matched to a gene. The CDR3 here is CASSDLYSGRADEQFF. CDR3 DNA sequence: TGTGCCAGCAGTGACCTTTATAGCGGGAGGGCCGATGAGCAGTTCTTC.

V usage is TRBV7-6 and J usage is TRBJ2-7, with 9 nucleotides matching TRBD2. Germline trimming cut 6 bases from V and 2 bases from J; bases unmatched to any gene: 5. CDR3 length equals 14 residues. Germline-derived CDR1 and CDR2 are SGHVS and FNYEAQ. Written as DNA, the CDR3 is TGTGCCAGCAGTCAAGCGGGAGGCACCTACGAGCAGTACTTC. Amino acid sequence: CASSQAGGTYEQYF.

V is TRBV6-5 and J is TRBJ1-2, with D possibly TRBD1 on 5 matching bases. V lost 7 bases to trimming and J lost 4 bases, with 10 bases between them. The CDR3 runs 12 residues. The germline V gene has CDR1 MNHEY and CDR2 SVGAGI. DNA of the CDR3: TGTGCCAGCAAGCAGGGCGGCTATGGCTACACCTTC. Translation gives CASKQGGYGYTF.

The gene calls are TRBV5-4 and TRBJ2-3; maybe TRBD1 (8 bases). Germline CDR1 reads SGHNT; CDR2 reads YYREEE (reference sequence). This CDR3 is 15 amino acids long. The V end was cut by 7 bases, the J end by 0 bases, with 15 bases between. CDR3 nucleotide sequence: TGTGCCAGCGGACAGGGAGGGTCGAGCACAGATACGCAGTATTTT. Its protein is CASGQGGSSTDTQYF. Looking up the rest from reference TRBV5-4 and TRBJ2-3 gives the full variable domain: ETGVTQSPTHLIKTRGQQVTLRCSSQSGHNTVSWYQQALGQGPQFIFQYYREEENGRGNFPPRFSGLQFPNYSSELNVNALELDDSALYLCASGQGGSSTDTQYFGPGTRLTVL.

This chain links TRBV4-2 with TRBJ2-6; D might be TRBD1 (6 bases). Per the germline V gene, CDR1 is LGHNA and CDR2 is YNFKEQ. CDR3 length equals 16 residues. V lost 0 bases to trimming and J lost 2 bases, with 8 bases between them. The CDR3 DNA follows: TGTGCCAGCAGCCAAGACGAGGGGGCTGGGGCCAACGTCCTGACTTTC. Protein sequence: CASSQDEGAGANVLTF.

This chain links TRBV6-4 with TRBJ2-7; TRBD2 aligns across 10 bases. This CDR3 comprises 17 residues. Germline assignment: CDR1 MRHNA and CDR2 SNTAGT. Unmatched junction bases numbered 15, after V lost 8 bases and J lost 2 bases. The chain's CDR3 is CASDWGASGSGTYEQYF. DNA of the CDR3: TGTGCCAGCGACTGGGGGGCTAGCGGGAGCGGCACCTACGAGCAGTACTTC.

This sequence joins TRBV19 and TRBJ1-2, with D unclear. Germline lookup yields CDR1 LNHDA and CDR2 SQIVND (reference sequence). This CDR3 comprises 16 residues. The V gene lost 1 base and the J gene lost 2 bases, with 14 bases spanning the gap. The CDR3 region has the DNA TGTGCCAGTAGTATAGGAGGCGGCAGTCCGAACTATGGCTACACCTTC. Its protein is CASSIGGGSPNYGYTF.

This rearrangement joins TRBV12-5 to TRBJ2-2; D gene ambiguous. Per the germline V gene, CDR1 is LGHNT and CDR2 is FRNRAP. Trimming stripped 2 bases from V and 7 bases from J, with 14 bases between. This CDR3 has 15 residues. This CDR3 reads CASGLPPVQIGELFF. The CDR3 bases are TGTGCTAGTGGTTTGCCCCCGGTACAGATCGGGGAGCTGTTTTTT.

The CDR3 region is CASSSGGAGSYEQYF. In DNA form, the CDR3 reads TGTGCCAGCAGCAGCGGGGGGGCCGGGTCCTACGAGCAGTACTTC. V gene TRBV28 combines with J gene TRBJ2-7, with TRBD2 matching 10 bases. This CDR3 is built from 15 residues. The junction had 6 bases not matched to a gene; V was cut back by 6 bases and J by 1 base. The germline CDR1 and CDR2 sequences are MDHEN and SYDVKM.

The genes are TRBV9 and TRBJ1-4; D might be TRBD1 (5 bases). V shed 3 bases and J shed 4 bases, with 13 bases lying between them. This CDR3 has 15 amino acids. The germline CDR1 and CDR2 sequences are SGDLS and YYNGEE. CDR3 region: CASSAKTGVNEKLFF. In DNA form, the CDR3 reads TGTGCCAGCAGCGCCAAGACGGGGGTTAATGAAAAACTGTTTTTT.

The chain links TRBV27 to TRBJ2-3; 8 bases line up with TRBD1. The CDR3 is 15 residues long. With 8 bases clipped from V and 2 bases from J, the junction kept 9 bases outside the gene matches. Germline CDR1 reads MNHEY; CDR2 reads SMNVEV (reference sequence). This CDR3 is CASGTGTGHTDTQYF. In DNA form, the CDR3 reads TGTGCCAGCGGGACGGGGACAGGTCACACAGATACGCAGTATTTT.

This chain links TRBV4-2 with TRBJ2-2; the D gene is possibly TRBD2 (7 bases). The CDR3 is 16 amino acids. Trimming shortened V by 1 base and J by 6 bases, and 15 bases separated the two germline ends. From germline, CDR1 is LGHNA and CDR2 YNFKEQ. The CDR3 here is CASSQGTGGPSGELFF. The CDR3 DNA sequence: TGTGCCAGCAGCCAAGGGACGGGGGGCCCCTCCGGGGAGCTGTTTTTT.

V gene TRBV9 combines with J gene TRBJ1-5; D gene ambiguous. Trimming cost V 0 bases and J 0 bases, with 4 bases left between them. The CDR3 runs 14 residues. Germline loops: CDR1 SGDLS, CDR2 YYNGEE. The chain's CDR3 is CASSVGSSNQPQHF. CDR3 DNA: TGTGCCAGCAGCGTAGGCAGTAGCAATCAGCCCCAGCATTTT.

This clone showed up just a few times. This sequence joins TRBV7-7 and TRBJ2-1; TRBD2 is a possible D gene (6 bases). This CDR3 comprises 13 residues. Per the germline V gene, CDR1 is SSHAT and CDR2 is FNYEAQ (reference sequence). CDR3 region: CSCGGTLNNEQFF. CDR3 in DNA: TGTTCCTGCGGAGGGACCCTGAACAATGAGCAGTTCTTC.

The rearrangement uses TRBV5-4 and TRBJ2-1; TRBD2 matches 10 bases. The CDR3 contains 15 residues. The V and J ends lost 2 bases and 3 bases, in that order; junction bases with no gene match: 2. Germline V gives CDR1 SGHNT, CDR2 YYREEE (reference sequence). Here the CDR3 DNA reads TGTGCCAGCAGCTTTGTAGCGGGAGGCTACAATGAGCAGTTCTTC. Amino acids: CASSFVAGGYNEQFF. The variable domain in full, completed from reference TRBV5-4 and TRBJ2-1, reads ETGVTQSPTHLIKTRGQQVTLRCSSQSGHNTVSWYQQALGQGPQFIFQYYREEENGRGNFPPRFSGLQFPNYSSELNVNALELDDSALYLCASSFVAGGYNEQFFGPGTRLTVL.

The chain couples TRBV18 to TRBJ2-3; TRBD2 agrees at 8 bases. V lost 4 bases and J lost 3; bases outside the gene matches: 9. Looked up from germline, CDR1 is KGHSH and CDR2 is LQKENI. This CDR3 has 16 residues. CDR3 residues: CASSLLVASGTDTQYF. CDR3 DNA sequence: TGTGCCAGCTCACTTTTGGTGGCTAGCGGGACAGATACGCAGTATTTT.

This rearrangement joins TRBV7-6 to TRBJ2-3; no clear D. The CDR3 is 14 amino acids. The germline CDR1 and CDR2 sequences are SGHVS and FNYEAQ. Between the trimmed V and J ends, which lost 6 bases and 0 bases, there was a span of 10 bases. Written as DNA, the CDR3 is TGTGCCAGCAGAAATCTCCGGAGCACAGATACGCAGTATTTT. Residues: CASRNLRSTDTQYF.

This clone appeared a few times. V usage is TRBV4-2 and J usage is TRBJ2-1, with D possibly matching TRBD2 (6 bases). The CDR3 has 17 amino acids. V lost 9 bases and J lost 3, with 24 bases in between. Germline CDR1 is LGHNA and CDR2 is YNFKEQ. The CDR3 nucleotides read TGTGCCAGTTCCAAGGATGCAGCGAGGACTATCTACAATGAGCAGTTCTTC. Translating it yields CASSKDAARTIYNEQFF.